This TCR beta chain was sequenced during a study of blood T cell repertoires in COVID-19. Looking at the study overall: In each case, the material was cDNA or gDNA derived from T cells, B-cell-depleted T cells, or PBMCs.

How the authors handled the data: Amplified reference gene primers provided the basis for estimating nucleated cell counts. Method: immunoSEQ multiplex PCR; TCRdb's copy keeps in-frame clones and lacks some. That table is the source of V, J and clone size, and D and trimming were worked out from the DNA. The data hold about 480,000 clones, with 88% observed a single time. The trim removed 1 base at V and 5 bases at J, leaving 5 bases unmatched. Germline CDR1 is SGHRS and CDR2 is YFSETQ. The CDR3 has 15 amino acids. Sequenced material: PBMCs or T cells enriched from blood (not recorded which). This receptor was obtained from a woman aged 60-75 years who had recovered from COVID-19. The chain employs TRBV5-1 and TRBJ2-1; 8 bases are shared with TRBD2. The CDR3 loop reads CASSLYGGEDNEQFF. The CDR3 DNA reads TGCGCCAGCAGCTTGTACGGGGGGGAGGACAATGAGCAGTTCTTC.